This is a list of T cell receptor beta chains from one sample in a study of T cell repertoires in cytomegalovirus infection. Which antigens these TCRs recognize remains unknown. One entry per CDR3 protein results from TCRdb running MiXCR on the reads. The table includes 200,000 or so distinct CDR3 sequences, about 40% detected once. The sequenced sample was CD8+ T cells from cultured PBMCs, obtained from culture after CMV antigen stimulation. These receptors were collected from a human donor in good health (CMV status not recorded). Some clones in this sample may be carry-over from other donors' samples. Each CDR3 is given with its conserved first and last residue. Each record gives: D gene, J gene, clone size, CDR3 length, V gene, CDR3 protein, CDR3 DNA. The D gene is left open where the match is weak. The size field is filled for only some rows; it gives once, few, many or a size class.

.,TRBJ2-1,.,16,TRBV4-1,CASSQRAGLSYNEQFF,TGCGCCAGCAGCCAAAGGGCGGGACTCTCCTACAATGAGCAGTTCTTC
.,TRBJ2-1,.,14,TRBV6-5,CASSSPGPPDEQFF,TGTGCCAGCAGTTCCCCGGGACCCCCAGATGAGCAGTTCTTC
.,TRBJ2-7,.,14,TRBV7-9,CASSLPGLFYEQYF,TGTGCCAGCAGCCTCCCGGGACTTTTCTACGAGCAGTACTTC
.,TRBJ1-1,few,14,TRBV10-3,CAISSDGRSTEAFF,TGTGCCATCAGTTCTGACGGGCGGTCCACTGAAGCTTTCTTT
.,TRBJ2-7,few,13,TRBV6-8,CASSQGGPYEQYF,TGTGCCAGCAGTCAGGGTGGGCCTTACGAGCAGTACTTC
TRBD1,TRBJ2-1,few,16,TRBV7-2,CASSSWGGDRDNEQFF,TGTGCCAGCAGTTCCTGGGGGGGGGACAGGGACAATGAGCAGTTCTTC
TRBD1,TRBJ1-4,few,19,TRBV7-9,CASSSYPGQGTATNEKLFF,TGTGCCAGCAGCTCGTACCCGGGACAGGGGACAGCAACTAATGAAAAACTGTTTTTT
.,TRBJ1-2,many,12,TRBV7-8,CAVGGGIPGYTF,TGTGCCGTCGGGGGAGGGATCCCTGGCTACACCTTC
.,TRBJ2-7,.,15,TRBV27,CASSLTAGQTYEQYF,TGTGCCAGCAGTTTAACGGCGGGACAAACCTACGAGCAGTACTTC
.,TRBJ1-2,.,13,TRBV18,CASSPTGPYGYTF,TGTGCCAGCTCACCCACAGGCCCCTATGGCTACACCTTC
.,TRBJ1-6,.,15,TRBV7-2,CASSLGRTVNSPLHF,TGTGCCAGCAGCTTAGGGCGGACAGTAAATTCACCCCTCCACTTT
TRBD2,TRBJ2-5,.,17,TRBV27,CASSLLASGSLSETQYF,TGTGCCAGCAGTTTATTGGCTAGCGGGAGTTTGAGCGAGACCCAGTACTTC
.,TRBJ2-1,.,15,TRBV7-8,CASSLAGSYYNEQFF,TGTGCCAGCAGCTTAGCAGGGTCATACTACAATGAGCAGTTCTTC
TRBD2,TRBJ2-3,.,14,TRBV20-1,CSARSRLAGYTQYF,TGCAGTGCTAGATCCCGGCTAGCGGGGTATACGCAGTATTTT
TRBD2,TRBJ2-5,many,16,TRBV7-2,CASSSSRTSGQETQYF,TGTGCCAGCAGCTCTTCCCGGACTAGCGGCCAAGAGACCCAGTACTTC
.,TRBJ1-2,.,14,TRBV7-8,CASTLLDSPYGYTF,TGTGCCAGCACCCTTCTGGACAGCCCCTATGGCTACACCTTC
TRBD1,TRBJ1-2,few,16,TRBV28,CASSSSEGARGYGYTF,TGTGCCAGCAGTTCCTCGGAGGGGGCTCGGGGCTATGGCTACACCTTC
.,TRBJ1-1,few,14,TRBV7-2,CASSSTSLNTEAFF,TGTGCCAGCAGCTCTACCTCCTTGAACACTGAAGCTTTCTTT
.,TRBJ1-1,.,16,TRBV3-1,CASSPFGRGLNTEAFF,TGTGCCAGCAGCCCCTTCGGACGGGGATTGAACACTGAAGCTTTCTTT
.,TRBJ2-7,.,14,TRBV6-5,CASSYLGLSYEQYF,TGTGCCAGCAGTTATCTGGGACTTTCCTACGAGCAGTACTTC
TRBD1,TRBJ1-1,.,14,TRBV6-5,CASSYMGQHTEAFF,TGTGCCAGCAGTTACATGGGACAGCACACTGAAGCTTTCTTT
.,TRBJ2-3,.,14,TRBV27,CASTPKKSSDTQYF,TGTGCCAGCACCCCGAAGAAGAGTTCAGATACGCAGTATTTT
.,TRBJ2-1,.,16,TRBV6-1,CASSQGTSSSYNEQFF,TGTGCCAGCAGTCAAGGGACGTCTAGCTCCTACAATGAGCAGTTCTTC
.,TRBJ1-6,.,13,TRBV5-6,CASSLGVRSPLHF,TGTGCCAGCAGCCTAGGGGTTAGGTCACCCCTCCACTTT
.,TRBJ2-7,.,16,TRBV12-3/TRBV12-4,CASSSMSGPSYYEQYF,TGTGCCAGCAGTTCGATGTCGGGGCCGTCTTACTACGAGCAGTACTTC
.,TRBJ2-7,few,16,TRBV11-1,CASSLTPGRLTYEQYF,TGTGCCAGCAGCTTGACCCCGGGACGCTTAACCTACGAGCAGTACTTC
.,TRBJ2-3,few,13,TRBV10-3,CAISGRDTDTQYF,TGTGCCATCAGTGGGCGGGACACAGATACGCAGTATTTT
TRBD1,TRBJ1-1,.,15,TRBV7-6,CASSLGDRVTTEAFF,TGTGCCAGCAGCCTGGGGGACAGGGTAACTACTGAAGCTTTCTTT
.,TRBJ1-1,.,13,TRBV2,CASNNLGSTEAFF,TGTGCCAGCAACAACCTGGGCAGCACTGAAGCTTTCTTT
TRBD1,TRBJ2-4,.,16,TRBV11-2,CASSFGTGLAKNIQYF,TGTGCCAGCAGCTTCGGGACAGGGCTAGCCAAAAACATTCAGTACTTC
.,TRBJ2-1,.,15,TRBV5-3,CASSSTQSPHNEQFF,TGTGCCAGCAGCTCGACCCAGAGCCCCCACAATGAGCAGTTCTTC
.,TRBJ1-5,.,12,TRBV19,CASSLRNQPQHF,TGTGCCAGTAGTTTGCGCAATCAGCCCCAGCATTTT
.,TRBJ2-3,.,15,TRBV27,CASSPRRQIMDTQYF,TGTGCCAGCAGTCCTAGGCGACAGATAATGGATACGCAGTATTTT
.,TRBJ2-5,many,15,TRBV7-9,CASSTTGPIKETQYF,TGTGCCAGCAGCACGACGGGACCGATAAAAGAGACCCAGTACTTC
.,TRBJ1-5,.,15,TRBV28,CASSRSSYSNQPQHF,TGTGCCAGCAGTAGGAGTTCCTATAGCAATCAGCCCCAGCATTTT
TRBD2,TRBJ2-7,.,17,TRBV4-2,CASSHGEGLAGTYEQYF,TGTGCCAGCAGCCATGGTGAGGGACTAGCGGGGACCTACGAGCAGTACTTC
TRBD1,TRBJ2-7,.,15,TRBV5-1,CASSPRDRADDEQYF,TGCGCCAGCAGCCCCCGGGACAGGGCCGATGACGAGCAGTACTTC
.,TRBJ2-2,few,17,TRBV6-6,CASSFTSHRAADGELFF,TGTGCCAGCAGCTTTACCTCCCACAGGGCCGCGGACGGGGAGCTGTTTTTT
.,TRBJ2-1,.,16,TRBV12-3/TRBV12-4,CASSLAKLAVRDEQFF,TGTGCCAGCAGTTTAGCAAAACTAGCAGTACGGGATGAGCAGTTCTTC
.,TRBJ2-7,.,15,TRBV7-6,CASSFFRDRISEQYF,TGTGCCAGCAGCTTCTTCCGGGACCGCATAAGTGAGCAGTACTTC
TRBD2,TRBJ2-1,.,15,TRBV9,CASSALAGGLNEQFF,TGTGCCAGCAGCGCCCTAGCGGGGGGGCTCAATGAGCAGTTCTTC
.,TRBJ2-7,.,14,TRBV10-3,CAITPGTPSYEQYF,TGTGCCATCACCCCAGGGACTCCTTCCTACGAGCAGTACTTC